The 2 T cell receptor beta chains given below trace back to one sample, sequenced in a study of shared clonotypes between healthy human individuals. The table came from immunoSEQ multiplex PCR; TCRdb's copy has only in-frame clones and leaves some out. This table has over 95,000 clones, over 65% appearing once. The specimen was memory CD8+ T cells sorted from blood. Subset described: CD45RO+ cells pooled with CCR7-negative TemRA cells. These receptors originate from a woman aged 25 to 39 in good health.

This clone appeared a single time. A much larger clone differs by one base, so this may be a read error. The identical CDR3 is also encoded by other nucleotide sequences in the sample. The rearrangement joins TRBV6-5 to TRBJ2-2, with a weak D call TRBD1 (6 bases). The CDR3 is 13 amino acids. In germline, CDR1 is MNHEY, CDR2 SVGAGI. The V end was cut by 4 bases, the J end by 5 bases, with 8 bases between. The CDR3 region is CASSFTGTGELFF. In DNA, the CDR3 is TGTGCCAGCAGTTTTACAGGGACCGGGGAGCTGTTTTTT.

The V and J genes are TRBV4-1 and TRBJ2-7, with 9 bases that match TRBD2. CDR1 is MGHRA, CDR2 YSYEKL, per germline. Trimming at V came to 3 bases and at J to 0 bases, leaving 3 bases not matched to a gene. There are 15 residues in the CDR3. CDR3 in DNA: TGCGCCAGCAGCCAGGCGGGGGGGAGCTCCTACGAGCAGTACTTC. It is translated as CASSQAGGSSYEQYF.